Listed below are T cell receptor beta chains from one sample, sequenced in a study of CD8+ T cells in alopecia areata. The data were produced by immunoSEQ multiplex PCR, yet TCRdb's version contains in-frame clones alone and is incomplete. The data contain about 190,000 clones, approximately 61% of them singletons. The source was CD4+ T cells sorted from blood, collected at week 24, from a patient treated with tofacitinib. The receptors shown here come from a human donor with alopecia areata. Both conserved end residues are part of each CDR3.

J gene,V gene,CDR3 protein
TRBJ1-1,TRBV25-1,CASSDEGVPEAFF
TRBJ1-5,TRBV4-1,CASSQDGTGVQPQHF
TRBJ1-1,TRBV30,CAWSVGQGDTEAFF
TRBJ2-2,TRBV30,CAWSREHTGELFF
TRBJ1-6,TRBV4-1,CASRSTGKSPLHF
TRBJ2-7,TRBV2,CASSVETIYEQYF
TRBJ1-5,TRBV29-1,CSVETSSNQPQHF
TRBJ2-1,TRBV18,CASSPPLAGGNEQFF
TRBJ2-7,TRBV29-1,CSVQNRGPFEYF
TRBJ1-4,TRBV5-1,CASSQIGGFSTNEKLFF
TRBJ2-7,TRBV4-3,CASSQDVSSYEQYF
TRBJ2-1,TRBV6-5,CATLSAGGQNEQFF
TRBJ1-1,TRBV30,CAWSVDSEAFF
TRBJ1-6,TRBV30,CAWTPGQLNSPLHF
TRBJ2-5,TRBV20-1,CSAVSVETQYF
TRBJ2-7,TRBV29-1,CSVAGVYTYEQYF
TRBJ1-2,TRBV9,CASSDYSRGYTF
TRBJ2-7,TRBV7-9,CASSFGRQYEQYF
TRBJ1-1,TRBV10-3,CAIMALMNTEAFF
TRBJ2-6,TRBV18,CASSLGGSGANVLTF
TRBJ2-2,TRBV11-1,CASSFRGGPGTGELFF
TRBJ1-2,TRBV7-2,CASSLGQGGGYTF
TRBJ2-3,TRBV2,CASGGFLTDTQYF
TRBJ2-1,TRBV4-3,CASSQDSGYNEQFF
TRBJ2-3,TRBV13,CASSLDRDTQYF
TRBJ1-5,TRBV27,CASGSQDQPQHF
TRBJ1-2,TRBV5-1,CASSLGQVAGYTF
TRBJ1-5,TRBV5-1,CASSLDGTGTQPQHF
TRBJ2-3,TRBV6-6,CASSRQGARDTQYF
TRBJ2-3,TRBV29-1,CSVAQGEPNTQYF
TRBJ1-1,TRBV9,CASRPRTEAGTEAFF
TRBJ2-5,TRBV30,CAWSLQGQETQYF
TRBJ2-7,TRBV4-3,CASSQDLGTKYYYEQYF
TRBJ2-1,TRBV4-2,CASSQDDRSFGAYNEQFF
TRBJ2-3,TRBV5-1,CASSSGDRNTDTQYF
TRBJ2-7,TRBV4-3,CASSHRTGRDYEQYF
TRBJ1-4,TRBV30,CAWSDPRGPTNEKLFF
TRBJ2-1,TRBV11-3,CASSVSGGLYNEQFF
TRBJ1-2,TRBV29-1,CSVVSNNYGYTF
TRBJ2-7,TRBV7-8,CASSLLAGSYEQYF
TRBJ1-4,TRBV9,CASSVSPGQANEKLFF